The sequence of this T cell receptor (beta chain) was determined in a study of T cells in Graves' hyperthyroidism and ophthalmopathy. On the study more broadly: It was at initial diagnosis, before any treatment, that peripheral blood was collected.

The CDR3 regions of TCR beta were amplified from RNA transcripts. The HTBI primer set served for first-round RT-PCR of the TCR CDR3. TCRdb re-derived calls from the multiplex PCR reads in MiXCR, one entry per CDR3 protein. The sample includes some 500,000 distinct CDR3 sequences, 15% to 20% seen only once; the top ten take about 29%. This clonotype was seen more than once but under ten times. What it binds is not known. Study findings and constraints: Researchers found most expanded thyroid clonotypes above 0.001 in blood as well.

Trimming took off 3 bases at V and 4 bases at J, with 9 bases between the two ends. CDR1 and CDR2 from the germline V gene are MNHNS and SASEGT. The CDR3 consists of 13 residues. PBMCs stemmed from about 9.5 ml fresh peripheral blood. V is TRBV6-1 and J is TRBJ1-1; D is unclear. The source material was blood. This sequence originates from a woman in her 30s with Graves' ophthalmopathy. The CDR3 coding sequence is TGTGCCAGCAGTGAGTTATTCGGCACTGAAGCTTTCTTT. As protein: CASSELFGTEAFF.